This T cell receptor (beta chain) is drawn from a study of shared clonotypes between healthy human individuals. This clone has a count of ten or more. It was approximately 280 ng DNA, roughly 32,000 T cell genomes, that went into each replicate PCR of unsorted PBMC. Profiling relied on immunoSEQ multiplex PCR, and the TCRdb table lists in-frame clones only, not all of them. Of a few hundred thousand clones in the sample, roughly four fifths were seen once. Trimming took 1 base from V and 6 from J, leaving 10 bases between them. Germline V lookup: CDR1 SGHDN, CDR2 FVKESK. CDR3 length: 13 residues. The sequencing input was PBMCs. The chain uses TRBV14 and TRBJ2-7; a weak D match, TRBD1 (5 bases). This sequence was found in a woman in her forties in good health. Some clones in this sample may be carry-over from other donors' samples. CDR3 region: CASSQAGSSEQYF. DNA of the CDR3: TGTGCCAGCAGCCAAGCAGGGTCCAGCGAGCAGTACTTC.